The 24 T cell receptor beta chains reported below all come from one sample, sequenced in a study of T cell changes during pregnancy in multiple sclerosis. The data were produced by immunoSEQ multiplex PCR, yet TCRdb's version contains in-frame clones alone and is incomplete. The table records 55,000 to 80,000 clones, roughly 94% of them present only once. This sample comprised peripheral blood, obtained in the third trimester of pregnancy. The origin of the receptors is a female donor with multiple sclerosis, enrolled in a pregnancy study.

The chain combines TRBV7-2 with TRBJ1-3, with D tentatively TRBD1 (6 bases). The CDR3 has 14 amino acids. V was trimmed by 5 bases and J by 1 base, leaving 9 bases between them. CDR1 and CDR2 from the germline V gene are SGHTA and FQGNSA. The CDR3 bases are TGTGCCAGCAGCCTACAGGGTTCTGGAAACACCATATATTTT. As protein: CASSLQGSGNTIYF. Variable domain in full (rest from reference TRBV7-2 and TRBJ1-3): GAGVSQSPSNKVTEKGKDVELRCDPISGHTALYWYRQSLGQGLEFLIYFQGNSAPDKSGLPSDRFSAERTGGSVSTLTIQRTQQEDSAVYLCASSLQGSGNTIYFGEGSWLTVV.

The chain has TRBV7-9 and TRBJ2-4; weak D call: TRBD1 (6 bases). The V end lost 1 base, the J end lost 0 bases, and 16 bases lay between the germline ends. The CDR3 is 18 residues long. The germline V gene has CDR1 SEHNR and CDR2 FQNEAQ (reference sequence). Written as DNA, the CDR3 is TGTGCCAGCAGCTTAGGGCTACAGGGCTACATAGCCAAAAACATTCAGTACTTC. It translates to CASSLGLQGYIAKNIQYF.

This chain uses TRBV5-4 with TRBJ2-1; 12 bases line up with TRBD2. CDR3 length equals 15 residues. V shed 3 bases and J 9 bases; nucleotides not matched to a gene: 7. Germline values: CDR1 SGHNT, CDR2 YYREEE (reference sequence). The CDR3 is CASSSPSGGAVEQFF. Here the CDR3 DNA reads TGTGCCAGCAGCTCTCCTAGCGGGGGGGCTGTTGAGCAGTTCTTC. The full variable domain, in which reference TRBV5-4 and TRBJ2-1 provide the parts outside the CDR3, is ETGVTQSPTHLIKTRGQQVTLRCSSQSGHNTVSWYQQALGQGPQFIFQYYREEENGRGNFPPRFSGLQFPNYSSELNVNALELDDSALYLCASSSPSGGAVEQFFGPGTRLTVL.

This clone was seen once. As DNA, the CDR3 is TGCGCCAGCAGTGATCGGCGTAGGGGGAAGTACGAGCAGTACTTC. Translation gives CASSDRRRGKYEQYF. The V and J genes are TRBV4-1 and TRBJ2-7, with D perhaps matching TRBD1 (6 bases). CDR3 length equals 15 residues. Germline values: CDR1 MGHRA, CDR2 YSYEKL. V shed 6 bases and J shed 4 bases, with 19 bases lying between them.

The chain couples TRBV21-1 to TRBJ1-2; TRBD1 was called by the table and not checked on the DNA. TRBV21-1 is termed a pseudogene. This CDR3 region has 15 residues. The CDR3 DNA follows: TGTGCCAGCGGGGGACAGGGGCGCGGGAAGTCTGGCTACACCTTC. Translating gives CASGGQGRGKSGYTF.

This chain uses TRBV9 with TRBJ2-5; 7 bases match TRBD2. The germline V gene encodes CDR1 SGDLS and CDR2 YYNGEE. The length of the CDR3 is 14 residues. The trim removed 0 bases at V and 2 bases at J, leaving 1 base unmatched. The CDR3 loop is CASSVGGGQETQYF. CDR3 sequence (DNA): TGTGCCAGCAGCGTAGGGGGGGGACAAGAGACCCAGTACTTC.

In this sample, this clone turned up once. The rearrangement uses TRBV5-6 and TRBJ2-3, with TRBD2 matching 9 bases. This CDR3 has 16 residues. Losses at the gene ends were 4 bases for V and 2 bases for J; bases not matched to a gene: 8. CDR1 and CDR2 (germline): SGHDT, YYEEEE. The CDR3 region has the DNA TGTGCCAGCAGCCCCGGGACTAGCACATTCACAGATACGCAGTATTTT. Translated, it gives CASSPGTSTFTDTQYF.

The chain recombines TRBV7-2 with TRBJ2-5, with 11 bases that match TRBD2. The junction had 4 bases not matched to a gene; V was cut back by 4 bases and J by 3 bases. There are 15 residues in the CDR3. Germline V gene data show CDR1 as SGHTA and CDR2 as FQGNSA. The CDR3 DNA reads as TGTGCCAGCAGCTCTGCGGGACTAGCGGAAGAGACCCAGTACTTC. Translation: CASSSAGLAEETQYF.

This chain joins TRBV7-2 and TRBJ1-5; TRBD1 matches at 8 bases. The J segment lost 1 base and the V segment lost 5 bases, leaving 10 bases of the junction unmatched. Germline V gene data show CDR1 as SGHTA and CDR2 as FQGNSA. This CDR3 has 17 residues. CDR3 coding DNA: TGTGCCAGCAGCATACAGGGGGTCGGGGGGAGCAATCAGCCCCAGCATTTT. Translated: CASSIQGVGGSNQPQHF.

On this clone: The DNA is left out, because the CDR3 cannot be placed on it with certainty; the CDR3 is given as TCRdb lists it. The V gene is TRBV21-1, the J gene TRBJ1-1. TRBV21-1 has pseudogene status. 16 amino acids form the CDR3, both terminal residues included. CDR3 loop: CASSKALVGEGTEAFF.

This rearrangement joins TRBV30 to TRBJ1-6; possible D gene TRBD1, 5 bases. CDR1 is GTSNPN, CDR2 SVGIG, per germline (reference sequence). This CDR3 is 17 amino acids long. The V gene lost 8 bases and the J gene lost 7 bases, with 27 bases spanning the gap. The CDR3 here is CAGRQLRGSGFNSPLHF. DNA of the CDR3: TGTGCCGGTCGACAATTAAGGGGTAGCGGGTTCAATTCACCCCTCCACTTT. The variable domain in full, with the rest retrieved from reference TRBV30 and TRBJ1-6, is SQTIHQWPATLVQPVGSPLSLECTVEGTSNPNLYWYRQAAGRGLQLLFYSVGIGQISSEVPQNLSASRPQDRQFILSSKKLLLSDSGFYLCAGRQLRGSGFNSPLHFGNGTRLTVT.

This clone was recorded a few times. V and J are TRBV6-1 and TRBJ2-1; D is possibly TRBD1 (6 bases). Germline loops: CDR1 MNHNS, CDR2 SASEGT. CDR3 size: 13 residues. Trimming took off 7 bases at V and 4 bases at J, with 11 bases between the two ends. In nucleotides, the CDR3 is TGTGCCAGCACTGGACAGATATACAATGAGCAGTTCTTC. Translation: CASTGQIYNEQFF.

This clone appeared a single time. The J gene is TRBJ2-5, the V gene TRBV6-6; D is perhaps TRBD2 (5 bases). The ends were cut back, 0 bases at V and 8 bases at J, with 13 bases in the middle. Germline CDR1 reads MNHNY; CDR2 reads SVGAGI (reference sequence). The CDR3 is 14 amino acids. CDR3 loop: CASSYSEAVGTQYF. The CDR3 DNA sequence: TGTGCCAGCAGTTACTCGGAGGCGGTAGGAACCCAGTACTTC.

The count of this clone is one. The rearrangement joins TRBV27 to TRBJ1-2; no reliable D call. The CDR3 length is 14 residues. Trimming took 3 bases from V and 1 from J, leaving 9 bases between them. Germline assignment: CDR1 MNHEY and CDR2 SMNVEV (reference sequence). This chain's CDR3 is CASSFLNSNYGYTF. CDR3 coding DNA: TGTGCCAGCAGTTTTCTTAATAGTAACTATGGCTACACCTTC.

As DNA, the CDR3 is TGTGCCAGCAGTCCGATACCCACAGGGGGAGAGCAGTACTTC. It codes for CASSPIPTGGEQYF. This chain connects TRBV6-5 to TRBJ2-7; TRBD1 matches at 8 bases. Germline V gene sequence: CDR1 MNHEY, CDR2 SVGAGI. V was clipped by 5 bases and J by 7 bases; unmatched bases: 10. The CDR3 loop spans 14 amino acids.

The CDR3 is CASSLRGGGVYNEQFF. CDR3 in DNA: TGTGCCAGCAGCTTACGGGGCGGGGGAGTCTACAATGAGCAGTTCTTC. This chain links TRBV7-3 with TRBJ2-1; TRBD2 aligns across 7 bases. V was clipped by 2 bases and J by 3 bases; unmatched bases: 7. Germline lookup yields CDR1 SGHTA and CDR2 FQGTGA. This CDR3 spans 16 amino acids.

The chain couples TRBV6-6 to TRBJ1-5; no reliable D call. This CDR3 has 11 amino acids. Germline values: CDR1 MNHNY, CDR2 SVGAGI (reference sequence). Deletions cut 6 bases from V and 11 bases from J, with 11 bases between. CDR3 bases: TGTGCCAGCAGCGAAAGGGAGGCCCAGCATTTT. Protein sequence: CASSEREAQHF.

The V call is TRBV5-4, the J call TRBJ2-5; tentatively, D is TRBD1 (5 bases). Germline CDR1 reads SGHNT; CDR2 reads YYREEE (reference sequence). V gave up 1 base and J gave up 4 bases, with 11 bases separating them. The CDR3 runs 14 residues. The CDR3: CASSLRRVGETQYF. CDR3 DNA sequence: TGTGCCAGCAGCTTGCGCAGGGTGGGAGAGACCCAGTACTTC.

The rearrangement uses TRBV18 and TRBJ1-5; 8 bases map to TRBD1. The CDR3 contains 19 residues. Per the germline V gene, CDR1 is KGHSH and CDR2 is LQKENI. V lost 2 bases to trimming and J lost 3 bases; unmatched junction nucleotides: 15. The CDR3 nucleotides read TGTGCCAGCTCACCAGGACAGGGAGGGGTGATAGTGAACAATCAGCCCCAGCATTTT. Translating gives CASSPGQGGVIVNNQPQHF.

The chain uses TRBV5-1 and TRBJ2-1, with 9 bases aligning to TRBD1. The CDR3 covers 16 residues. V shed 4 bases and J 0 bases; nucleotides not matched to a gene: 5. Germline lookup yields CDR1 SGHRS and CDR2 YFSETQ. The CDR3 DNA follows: TGCGCCAGCAGCCCGACAGGGGGGGGCTCCTACAATGAGCAGTTCTTC. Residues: CASSPTGGGSYNEQFF.

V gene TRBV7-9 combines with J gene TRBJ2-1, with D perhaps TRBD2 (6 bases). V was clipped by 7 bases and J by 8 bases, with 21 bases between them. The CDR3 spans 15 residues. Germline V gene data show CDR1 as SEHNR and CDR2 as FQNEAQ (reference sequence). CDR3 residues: CASTHSGTPADEQFF. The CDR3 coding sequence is TGTGCCAGCACCCATTCCGGGACTCCCGCCGATGAGCAGTTCTTC.

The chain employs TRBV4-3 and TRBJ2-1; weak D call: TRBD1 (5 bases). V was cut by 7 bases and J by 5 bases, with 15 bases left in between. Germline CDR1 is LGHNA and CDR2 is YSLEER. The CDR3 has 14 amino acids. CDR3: CASNLWQGDNEQFF. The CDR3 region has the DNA TGCGCCAGCAACCTGTGGCAGGGTGACAATGAGCAGTTCTTC.

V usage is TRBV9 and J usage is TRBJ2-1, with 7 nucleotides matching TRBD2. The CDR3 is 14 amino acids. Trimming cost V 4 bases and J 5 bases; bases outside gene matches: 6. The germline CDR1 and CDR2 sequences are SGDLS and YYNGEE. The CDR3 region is CASSPRTRHNEQFF. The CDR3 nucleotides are TGTGCCAGCAGCCCCAGGACTAGGCACAATGAGCAGTTCTTC.

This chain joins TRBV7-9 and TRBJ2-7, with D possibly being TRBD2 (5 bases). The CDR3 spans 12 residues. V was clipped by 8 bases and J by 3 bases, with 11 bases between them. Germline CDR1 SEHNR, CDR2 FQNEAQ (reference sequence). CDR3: CASGDGNYEQYF. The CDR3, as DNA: TGTGCCAGCGGTGACGGGAACTACGAGCAGTACTTC.